These 28 T cell receptor beta chains were sequenced from one sample in a study of T cells in Graves' hyperthyroidism and ophthalmopathy. The CDR3 regions of TCR beta were amplified from RNA transcripts. The HTBI primer set served for first-round RT-PCR of the TCR CDR3. Each CDR3 protein gets one entry after TCRdb re-called the multiplex PCR reads with MiXCR. The sample carries about 840,000 distinct CDR3 sequences, over 35% recorded once. Material for sequencing was blood. These receptors came from a man between 18 and 29 years old with Graves' hyperthyroidism.

CDR3 DNA: TGCAGCTTTGGCGGGGAAGGGACCCAGTACTTC. It specifies CSFGGEGTQYF. The chain uses TRBV29-1 and TRBJ2-5, with TRBD2 as a possible D gene (6 bases). Trimming removed 8 bases from V and 7 bases from J, with 14 bases in between. This CDR3 spans 11 amino acids. Looked up from germline, CDR1 is SQVTM and CDR2 is ANQGSEA.

There are a few counts of this clonotype. V usage is TRBV6-6 and J usage is TRBJ2-7; TRBD2 agrees at 7 bases. Germline values: CDR1 MNHNY, CDR2 SVGAGI (reference sequence). The V segment lost 0 bases and the J segment 0 bases; nucleotides outside the gene matches: 2. The CDR3 covers 15 residues. This chain's CDR3 is CASSYSWGGSYEQYF. The CDR3 DNA sequence: TGTGCCAGCAGTTACTCCTGGGGGGGCTCCTACGAGCAGTACTTC.

The chain couples TRBV14 to TRBJ2-7; TRBD1 matches at 11 bases. Per germline, CDR1 SGHDN and CDR2 FVKESK. Trimming removed 2 bases from V and 2 bases from J; junction bases left unmatched: 2. The CDR3 is 15 amino acids. CDR3 nucleotide sequence: TGTGCCAGCAGCCAACCGGGACAGGGGGCCTACGAGCAGTACTTC. It specifies CASSQPGQGAYEQYF.

There are many counts of this clonotype. The chain uses TRBV5-8 and TRBJ1-4; possibly TRBD1 for D (5 bases). Per germline, CDR1 SGHTS and CDR2 YDEGEE. V lost 4 bases and J 1 base, leaving 11 bases between the germline ends. The CDR3 covers 15 residues. CDR3 nucleotide sequence: TGTGCCAGCAGCACCTCAGGGAGAACTAATGAAAAACTGTTTTTT. This sequence encodes CASSTSGRTNEKLFF.

There are a few counts of this clonotype. The rearrangement links TRBV7-9 to TRBJ1-3; 11 bases agree with TRBD1. The V gene end was trimmed by 5 bases and the J gene end by 2 bases; junction bases not matched to a gene: 14. The CDR3 covers 19 residues. Looked up from germline, CDR1 is SEHNR and CDR2 is FQNEAQ (reference sequence). For the CDR3, the DNA is TGTGCCAGCAGCCAAGGCCCCACGGACAGGGGGCCGCCTGGAAACACCATATATTTT. Translating it yields CASSQGPTDRGPPGNTIYF. The variable domain in full, completed from reference TRBV7-9 and TRBJ1-3, reads DTGVSQNPRHKITKRGQNVTFRCDPISEHNRLYWYRQTLGQGPEFLTYFQNEAQLEKSRLLSDRFSAERPKGSFSTLEIQRTEQGDSAMYLCASSQGPTDRGPPGNTIYFGEGSWLTVV.

This chain links TRBV19 with TRBJ1-3; weak D call: TRBD1 (5 bases). The V gene lost 10 bases and the J gene lost 3 bases, with 19 bases spanning the gap. CDR1 is LNHDA, CDR2 SQIVND, per germline (reference sequence). The CDR3 runs to 15 residues. CDR3 sequence (DNA): TGTGCCACTAAGGACCAGGGAGTCCATGGAAACACCATATATTTT. Protein product: CATKDQGVHGNTIYF. The variable domain in full, with the rest retrieved from reference TRBV19 and TRBJ1-3, is DGGITQSPKYLFRKEGQNVTLSCEQNLNHDAMYWYRQDPGQGLRLIYYSQIVNDFQKGDIAEGYSVSREKKESFPLTVTSAQKNPTAFYLCATKDQGVHGNTIYFGEGSWLTVV.

V gene TRBV10-3 combines with J gene TRBJ1-2; no definite D call. Between the trimmed V and J ends, which lost 5 bases and 5 bases, there was a span of 12 bases. Germline-derived CDR1 and CDR2 are ENHRY and SYGVKD. The length of the CDR3 is 13 residues. The CDR3 DNA reads TGTGCCATCAGTCCTACGGGAATATATGGCTACACCTTC. It codes for CAISPTGIYGYTF.

Many counts were recorded for this clonotype. This chain joins TRBV12-3 or TRBV12-4 and TRBJ2-6, with D unresolved. This CDR3 has 14 amino acids. Trimming left V 6 bases short and J 0 bases short, with 6 bases between. The CDR3 DNA reads TGTGCCAGCAGGCTAACCTCTGGGGCCAACGTCCTGACTTTC. As protein: CASRLTSGANVLTF.

This clonotype has more than one count but fewer than ten. V gene TRBV4-1 combines with J gene TRBJ2-6; D gene ambiguous. Trimming pared 4 bases from V and 4 bases from J, leaving 11 bases between. The CDR3 consists of 15 residues. Germline CDR1 is MGHRA and CDR2 is YSYEKL. The CDR3 is CASSPPGTGANVLTF. The CDR3 bases are TGCGCCAGCAGCCCCCCTGGTACCGGGGCCAACGTCCTGACTTTC.

This clonotype was counted only a few times. This chain uses TRBV12-3 or TRBV12-4 with TRBJ1-5, with D maybe TRBD1 (5 bases). CDR3 length equals 15 residues. Trimming cost V 3 bases and J 6 bases, with 15 bases left between them. CDR3 sequence: CASSFRVEVGQPQHF. The CDR3 region has the DNA TGTGCCAGCAGTTTCAGGGTGGAGGTCGGTCAGCCCCAGCATTTT.

This clonotype was detected ten times or more. The chain links TRBV24-1 to TRBJ1-5; the D gene is possibly TRBD1 (5 bases). V was shortened by 3 bases and J by 3 bases, with 8 bases between the two germline ends. CDR1 and CDR2 from the germline V gene are KGHDR and SFDVKD. The CDR3 spans 14 residues. The CDR3 sequence: CATSDMTVNQPQHF. CDR3 DNA: TGTGCCACCAGTGATATGACAGTCAATCAGCCCCAGCATTTT.

Comment on this clonotype: A read error may explain this, as a much larger clone is one base away. The chain links TRBV9 to TRBJ1-1; a weak D match, TRBD1 (6 bases). V was shortened by 2 bases and J by 4 bases, with 9 bases between the two germline ends. Germline loops: CDR1 SGDLS, CDR2 YYNGEE. CDR3 length: 13 amino acids. The CDR3 nucleotides read TGTGCCAGCAGCGTCAGGACAGCCACTGAAGCTTTCTTT. Protein product: CASSVRTATEAFF.

V usage is TRBV9 and J usage is TRBJ1-5, with D unresolved. Germline-derived CDR1 and CDR2 are SGDLS and YYNGEE. The CDR3 is 13 residues long. V was cut by 7 bases and J by 7 bases, with 15 bases left in between. The CDR3 loop reads CASSPQKDQPQHF. The CDR3, as DNA: TGTGCCAGCTCACCACAAAAGGACCAGCCCCAGCATTTT.

The chain links TRBV6-5 to TRBJ1-5; tentative D call: TRBD1 (5 bases). V lost 2 bases to trimming and J lost 1 base, with 12 bases between them. The germline gives CDR1 MNHEY, CDR2 SVGAGI. This CDR3 has 16 amino acids. CDR3 in amino acids: CASSYLRDASNQPQHF. Written as DNA, the CDR3 is TGTGCCAGCAGTTACCTCCGGGACGCCAGCAATCAGCCCCAGCATTTT.

To note about this clonotype: One junction end disagrees with the germline gene, perhaps due to a read error. This chain connects TRBV29-1 to TRBJ2-1; 9 bases agree with TRBD1. In germline, CDR1 is SQVTM, CDR2 ANQGSEA. The CDR3 is 14 amino acids. CDR3 coding DNA: TGCAGCGTCCCTCAGGACAGGGGCATCAATGAGCAGCTCTTC. Residues: CSVPQDRGINEQLF.

The chain joins TRBV10-3 to TRBJ1-5, with 9 bases fitting TRBD1. The germline gives CDR1 ENHRY, CDR2 SYGVKD. The CDR3 length is 15 residues. The V and J ends lost 10 bases and 3 bases, in that order; junction bases with no gene match: 10. The CDR3 region is CASRKQGAYNQPQHF. In nucleotides, the CDR3 is TGTGCCAGCAGAAAACAGGGGGCCTACAATCAGCCCCAGCATTTT.

Concerning this clonotype: The junction shows a germline mismatch at one end, possibly a read error. The V gene is TRBV24-1, the J gene TRBJ1-1; no definite D call. The CDR3 extends over 8 amino acids. Germline lookup yields CDR1 KGHDR and CDR2 SFDVKD. The CDR3 bases are TGTGCCAGCAGTGATGACTCCTTT. The encoded protein is CASSDDSF.

The table lists this clonotype with a few counts. The chain couples TRBV5-8 to TRBJ1-2; D is possibly TRBD1 (5 bases). Germline CDR1 is SGHTS and CDR2 is YDEGEE. The CDR3 sequence is 12 residues long. V was clipped by 1 base and J by 8 bases, with 9 bases between them. Here the CDR3 DNA reads TGTGCCAGCAGCTTGAAAGGGGACGGCTACACCTTC. Its translation is CASSLKGDGYTF.

The CDR3 nucleotides read TGTGCCACCAGCAGATTACCCCCCACTAGCGGGGGCCCCTACGAGCAGTACTTC. It codes for CATSRLPPTSGGPYEQYF. V is TRBV15 and J is TRBJ2-7, with TRBD2 matching over 11 bases. The CDR3 has 18 amino acids. The V and J ends lost 2 bases and 2 bases, in that order; junction bases with no gene match: 11. Germline V lookup: CDR1 LNHNV, CDR2 YYDKDF (reference sequence).

This chain connects TRBV5-1 to TRBJ2-7; 7 bases are a match to TRBD1. Trimming took 9 bases from V and 2 from J; bases not matched to a gene: 8. This CDR3 is 13 amino acids long. Germline values: CDR1 SGHRS, CDR2 YFSETQ. CDR3 amino acids: CATRGQDPYEQYF. The CDR3 DNA sequence: TGCGCCACCCGTGGACAGGACCCCTACGAGCAGTACTTC.

This clonotype was seen at least ten times. The chain carries TRBV2 and TRBJ1-5; D unresolved. The V and J ends lost 4 bases and 7 bases respectively, with 14 bases between them. Germline assignment: CDR1 SNHLY and CDR2 FYNNEI. CDR3 size: 14 residues. The DNA of the CDR3 is TGTGCCAGCAGTGGGACTTCGGCGTGGCAGCCCCAGCATTTT. It encodes CASSGTSAWQPQHF.

The chain has TRBV11-2 and TRBJ2-7, with D maybe TRBD1 (5 bases). The CDR3 is 15 residues long. Between the trimmed V and J ends, which lost 0 bases and 4 bases, there was a span of 13 bases. Germline CDR1 SGHAT, CDR2 FQNNGV. This CDR3 is CASSLDGQGLYEQYF. CDR3 in DNA: TGTGCCAGCAGCTTAGATGGGCAGGGTCTATACGAGCAGTACTTC.

This chain connects TRBV5-8 to TRBJ2-6; maybe TRBD1 (6 bases). The CDR3 consists of 16 residues. Trimming removed 3 bases from V and 4 bases from J, with 14 bases in between. Per germline, CDR1 SGHTS and CDR2 YDEGEE. CDR3 amino acids: CASSWAQGSGANVLTF. The CDR3 DNA reads as TGTGCCAGCAGCTGGGCTCAGGGGTCAGGGGCCAACGTCCTGACTTTC.

As to this clonotype: Since a much larger clone is just one base distant, this may be a read error. J is TRBJ2-6 and V is TRBV7-2; D is undetermined. Germline CDR1 is SGHTA and CDR2 is FQGNSA. This CDR3 spans 15 amino acids. The CDR3 region is CASEDFSSGANVLTF. CDR3 bases: TGTGCTTCAGAAGACTTCAGCTCTGGGGCCAACGTCCTGACTTTC.

This clonotype was seen at least ten times. The rearrangement joins TRBV2 to TRBJ1-2; possibly TRBD1 for D (5 bases). V dropped 3 bases and J dropped 3 bases, with 14 bases sitting between them. Germline V gene data show CDR1 as SNHLY and CDR2 as FYNNEI. The CDR3 length is 15 residues. CDR3 nucleotides: TGTGCCAGCAGTGAGGGAGGGACGAGGTACTATGGCTACACCTTC. Its protein is CASSEGGTRYYGYTF.

This clonotype was recorded a few times. V usage is TRBV10-3 and J usage is TRBJ2-2, with D perhaps matching TRBD2 (6 bases). From germline, CDR1 is ENHRY and CDR2 SYGVKD. CDR3 length equals 14 residues. Trimming took 8 bases from V and 0 from J, leaving 10 bases between them. CDR3 bases: TGTGCCATCCTCCCGGGGGCGAACACCGGGGAGCTGTTTTTT. Its protein product is CAILPGANTGELFF.

V gene TRBV6-5 combines with J gene TRBJ1-1; 7 nucleotides line up with TRBD1. This CDR3 has 14 residues. V shed 4 bases and J 5 bases; nucleotides not matched to a gene: 7. Germline CDR1 reads MNHEY; CDR2 reads SVGAGI. The chain's CDR3 is CASSSRGGRTEAFF. The DNA of the CDR3 is TGTGCCAGCAGTTCTAGAGGGGGCCGGACTGAAGCTTTCTTT.

This clonotype appeared many times. The chain has TRBV29-1 and TRBJ1-5; 7 nucleotides agree with TRBD1. Germline trimming cut 2 bases from V and 4 bases from J; bases unmatched to any gene: 2. This CDR3 region has 13 residues. Per germline, CDR1 SQVTM and CDR2 ANQGSEA. CDR3 residues: CSVETGANQPQHF. CDR3 sequence (DNA): TGCAGCGTTGAAACAGGGGCGAATCAGCCCCAGCATTTT. Full variable domain (missing parts from reference TRBV29-1 and TRBJ1-5): SAVISQKPSRDICQRGTSLTIQCQVDSQVTMMFWYRQQPGQSLTLIATANQGSEATYESGFVIDKFPISRPNLTFSTLTVSNMSPEDSSIYLCSVETGANQPQHFGDGTRLSIL.